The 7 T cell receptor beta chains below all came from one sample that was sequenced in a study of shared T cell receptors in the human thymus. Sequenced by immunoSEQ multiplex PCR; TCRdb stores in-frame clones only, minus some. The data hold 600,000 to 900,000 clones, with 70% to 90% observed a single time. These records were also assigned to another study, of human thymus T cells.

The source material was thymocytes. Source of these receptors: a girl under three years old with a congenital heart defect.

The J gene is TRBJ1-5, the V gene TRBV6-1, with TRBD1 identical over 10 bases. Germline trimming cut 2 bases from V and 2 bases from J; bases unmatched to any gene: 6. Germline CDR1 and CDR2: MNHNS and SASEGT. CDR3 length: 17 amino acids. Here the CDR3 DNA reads TGTGCCAGCAGTGAATGTCAAGGGACAGGGGGCAATCAGCCCCAGCATTTT. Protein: CASSECQGTGGNQPQHF.

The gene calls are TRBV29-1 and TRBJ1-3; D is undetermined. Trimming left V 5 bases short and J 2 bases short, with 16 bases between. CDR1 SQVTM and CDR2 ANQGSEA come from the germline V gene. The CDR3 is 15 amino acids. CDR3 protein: CSVREGSGPGNTIYF. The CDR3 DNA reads TGCAGCGTTCGCGAGGGTTCAGGCCCTGGAAACACCATATATTTT. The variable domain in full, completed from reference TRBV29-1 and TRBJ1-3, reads SAVISQKPSRDICQRGTSLTIQCQVDSQVTMMFWYRQQPGQSLTLIATANQGSEATYESGFVIDKFPISRPNLTFSTLTVSNMSPEDSSIYLCSVREGSGPGNTIYFGEGSWLTVV.

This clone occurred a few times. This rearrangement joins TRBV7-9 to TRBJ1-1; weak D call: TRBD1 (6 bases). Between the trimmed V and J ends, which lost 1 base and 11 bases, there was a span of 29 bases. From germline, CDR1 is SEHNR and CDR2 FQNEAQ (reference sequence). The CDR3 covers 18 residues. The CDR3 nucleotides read TGTGCCAGCAGCTTAGGGGGCCGGCAGGGGCCAAGCATCCATCAGGCTTTCTTT. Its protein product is CASSLGGRQGPSIHQAFF. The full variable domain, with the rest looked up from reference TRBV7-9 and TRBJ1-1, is DTGVSQNPRHKITKRGQNVTFRCDPISEHNRLYWYRQTLGQGPEFLTYFQNEAQLEKSRLLSDRFSAERPKGSFSTLEIQRTEQGDSAMYLCASSLGGRQGPSIHQAFFGQGTRLTVV.

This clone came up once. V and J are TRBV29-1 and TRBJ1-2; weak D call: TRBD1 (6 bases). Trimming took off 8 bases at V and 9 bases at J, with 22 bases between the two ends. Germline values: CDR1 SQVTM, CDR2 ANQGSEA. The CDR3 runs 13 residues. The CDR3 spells CSMTRGSEWSYTF. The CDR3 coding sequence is TGCAGCATGACCAGGGGTTCGGAATGGAGCTACACCTTC. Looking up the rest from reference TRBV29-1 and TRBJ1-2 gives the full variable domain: SAVISQKPSRDICQRGTSLTIQCQVDSQVTMMFWYRQQPGQSLTLIATANQGSEATYESGFVIDKFPISRPNLTFSTLTVSNMSPEDSSIYLCSMTRGSEWSYTFGSGTRLTVV.

CDR3 sequence: CASSLLIVRGSEQYF. For the CDR3, the DNA is TGTGCCAGCAGCTTGTTAATTGTAAGGGGATCCGAGCAGTACTTC. The gene calls are TRBV7-2 and TRBJ2-7, with a possible D match to TRBD1 (5 bases). Per germline, CDR1 SGHTA and CDR2 FQGNSA. The CDR3 has 15 amino acids. The ends were cut back, 3 bases at V and 6 bases at J, with 18 bases in the middle.

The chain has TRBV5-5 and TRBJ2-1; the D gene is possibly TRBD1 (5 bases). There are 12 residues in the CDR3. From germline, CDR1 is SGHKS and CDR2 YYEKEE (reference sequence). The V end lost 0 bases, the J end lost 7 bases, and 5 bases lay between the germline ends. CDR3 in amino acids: CASSLEGNEQFF. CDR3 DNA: TGTGCCAGCAGCTTGGAGGGGAATGAGCAGTTCTTC.

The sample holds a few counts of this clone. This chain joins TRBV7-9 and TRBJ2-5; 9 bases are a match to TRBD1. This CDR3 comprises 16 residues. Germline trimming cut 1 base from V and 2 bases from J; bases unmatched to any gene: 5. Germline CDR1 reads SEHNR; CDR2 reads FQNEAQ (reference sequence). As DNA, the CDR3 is TGTGCCAGCAGCTTAGTGGGGACAGGGTTACAAGAGACCCAGTACTTC. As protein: CASSLVGTGLQETQYF.